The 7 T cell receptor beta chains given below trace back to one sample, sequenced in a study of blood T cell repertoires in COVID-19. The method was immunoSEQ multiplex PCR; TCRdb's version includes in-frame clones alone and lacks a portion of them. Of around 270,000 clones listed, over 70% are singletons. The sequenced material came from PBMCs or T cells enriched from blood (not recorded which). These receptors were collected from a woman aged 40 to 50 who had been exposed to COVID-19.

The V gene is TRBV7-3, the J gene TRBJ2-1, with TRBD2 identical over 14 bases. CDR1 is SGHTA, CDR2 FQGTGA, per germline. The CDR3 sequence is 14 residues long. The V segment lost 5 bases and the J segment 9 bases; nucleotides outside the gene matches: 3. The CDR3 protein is CASSGLAGGGEQFF. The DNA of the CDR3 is TGTGCCAGCAGCGGACTAGCGGGAGGCGGTGAGCAGTTCTTC.

CDR3 bases: TGCGCCAGCAGCCCCGGCCCGCCAAGGACAGGAGCAGATACGCAGTATTTT. Translating gives CASSPGPPRTGADTQYF. The rearrangement links TRBV4-1 to TRBJ2-3; TRBD1 agrees at 7 bases. This CDR3 region has 17 residues. The V gene's germline CDR1 is MGHRA and CDR2 YSYEKL. V shed 4 bases, J shed 4 bases, and the junction held 14 bases outside the gene matches.

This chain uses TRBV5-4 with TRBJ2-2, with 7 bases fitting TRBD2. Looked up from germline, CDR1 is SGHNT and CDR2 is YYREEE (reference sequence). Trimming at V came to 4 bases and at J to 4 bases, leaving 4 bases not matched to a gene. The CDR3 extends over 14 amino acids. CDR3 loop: CASSRDYLTGELFF. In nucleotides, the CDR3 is TGTGCCAGCAGCCGGGACTACCTCACCGGGGAGCTGTTTTTT.

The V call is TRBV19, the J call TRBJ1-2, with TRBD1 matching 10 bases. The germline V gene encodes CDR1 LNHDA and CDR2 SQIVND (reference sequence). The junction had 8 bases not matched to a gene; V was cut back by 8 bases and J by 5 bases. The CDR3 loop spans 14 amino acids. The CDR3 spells CASRLGTGAYGYTF. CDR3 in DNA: TGTGCCAGTCGCCTGGGGACAGGGGCGTATGGCTACACCTTC.

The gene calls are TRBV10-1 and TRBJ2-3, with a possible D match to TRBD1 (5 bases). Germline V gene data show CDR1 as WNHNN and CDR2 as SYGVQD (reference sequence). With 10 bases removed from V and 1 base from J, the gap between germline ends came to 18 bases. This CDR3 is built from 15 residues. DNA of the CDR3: TGCGCCATAGACACGAGGACCAGGGGCACAGATACGCAGTATTTT. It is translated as CAIDTRTRGTDTQYF.

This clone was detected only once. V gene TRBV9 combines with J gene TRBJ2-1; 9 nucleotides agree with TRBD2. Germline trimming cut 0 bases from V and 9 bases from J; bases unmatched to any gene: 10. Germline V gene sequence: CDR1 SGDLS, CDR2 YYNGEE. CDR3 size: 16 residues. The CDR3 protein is CASSVVGAGGPSEQFF. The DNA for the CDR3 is TGTGCCAGCAGCGTAGTTGGCGCGGGGGGGCCCAGTGAGCAGTTCTTC.

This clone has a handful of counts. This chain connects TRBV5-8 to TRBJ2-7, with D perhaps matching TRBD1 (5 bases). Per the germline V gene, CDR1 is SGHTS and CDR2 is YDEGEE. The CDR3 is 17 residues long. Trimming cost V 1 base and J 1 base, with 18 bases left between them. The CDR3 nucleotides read TGTGCCAGCAGCTTGAAGTCCTCAGGGATCTTGTCCTACGAGCAGTACTTC. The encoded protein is CASSLKSSGILSYEQYF.